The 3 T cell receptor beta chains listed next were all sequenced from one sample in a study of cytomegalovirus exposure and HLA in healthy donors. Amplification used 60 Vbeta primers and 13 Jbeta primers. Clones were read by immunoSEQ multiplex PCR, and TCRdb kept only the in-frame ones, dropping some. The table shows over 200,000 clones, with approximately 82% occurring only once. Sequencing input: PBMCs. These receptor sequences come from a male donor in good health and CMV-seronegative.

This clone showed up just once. The CDR3 DNA is TGTGCCAGCAGCAAGACCTACGGCGGGGACAGGGAAAAAAACACCATATATTTT. Protein product: CASSKTYGGDREKNTIYF. The rearrangement uses TRBV7-9 and TRBJ1-3; 9 bases match TRBD1. The V gene's germline CDR1 is SEHNR and CDR2 FQNEAQ (reference sequence). V shed 5 bases and J 6 bases; nucleotides not matched to a gene: 17. The CDR3 is made up of 18 amino acids.

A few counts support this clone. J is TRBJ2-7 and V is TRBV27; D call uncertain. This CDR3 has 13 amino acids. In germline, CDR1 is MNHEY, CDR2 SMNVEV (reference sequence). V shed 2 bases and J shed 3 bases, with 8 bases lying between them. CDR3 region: CASSLTQVYEQYF. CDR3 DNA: TGTGCCAGCAGTTTAACCCAGGTCTACGAGCAGTACTTC.

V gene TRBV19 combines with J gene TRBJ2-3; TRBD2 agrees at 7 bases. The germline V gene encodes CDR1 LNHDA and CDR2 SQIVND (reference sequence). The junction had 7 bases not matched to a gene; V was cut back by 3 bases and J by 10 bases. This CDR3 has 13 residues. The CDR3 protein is CASSMGLLRAQYF. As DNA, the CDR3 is TGTGCCAGTAGTATGGGACTACTTCGCGCGCAGTATTTT.